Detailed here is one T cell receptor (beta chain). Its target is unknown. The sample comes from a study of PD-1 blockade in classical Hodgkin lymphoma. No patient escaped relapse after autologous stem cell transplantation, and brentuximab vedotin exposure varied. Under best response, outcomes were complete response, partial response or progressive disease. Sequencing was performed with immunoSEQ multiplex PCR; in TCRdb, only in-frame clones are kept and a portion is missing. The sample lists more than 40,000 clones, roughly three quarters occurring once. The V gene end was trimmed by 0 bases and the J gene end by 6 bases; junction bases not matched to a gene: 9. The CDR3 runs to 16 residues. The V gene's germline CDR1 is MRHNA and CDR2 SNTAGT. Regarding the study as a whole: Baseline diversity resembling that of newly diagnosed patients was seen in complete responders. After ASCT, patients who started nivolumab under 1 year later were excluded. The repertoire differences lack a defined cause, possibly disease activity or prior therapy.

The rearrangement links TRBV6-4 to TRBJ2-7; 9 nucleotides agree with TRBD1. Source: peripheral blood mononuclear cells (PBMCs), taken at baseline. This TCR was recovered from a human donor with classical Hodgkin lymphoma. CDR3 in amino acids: CASSDSRTGAPPEQYF. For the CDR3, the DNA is TGTGCCAGCAGTGACTCCAGGACAGGGGCCCCCCCCGAGCAGTACTTC.